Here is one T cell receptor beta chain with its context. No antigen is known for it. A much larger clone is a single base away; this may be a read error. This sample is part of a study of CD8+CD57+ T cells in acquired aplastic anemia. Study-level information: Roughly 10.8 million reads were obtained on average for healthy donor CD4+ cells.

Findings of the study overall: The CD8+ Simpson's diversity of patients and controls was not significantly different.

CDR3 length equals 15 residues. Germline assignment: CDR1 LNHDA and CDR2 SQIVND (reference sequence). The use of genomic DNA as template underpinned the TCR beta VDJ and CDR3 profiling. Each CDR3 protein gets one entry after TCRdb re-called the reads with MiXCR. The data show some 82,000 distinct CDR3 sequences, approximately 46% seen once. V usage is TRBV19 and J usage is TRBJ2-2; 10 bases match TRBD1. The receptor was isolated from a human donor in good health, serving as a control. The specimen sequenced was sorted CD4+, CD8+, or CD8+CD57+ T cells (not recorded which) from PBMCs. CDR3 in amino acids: CASKMDRGASGELSF. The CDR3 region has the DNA TGTGCCAGTAAGATGGACAGGGGGGCGTCCGGGGAGCTGTCTTTT.